These 23 T cell receptor beta chains were sequenced from one sample in a study of T cells after yellow fever vaccination. From the 5' RACE reads, TCRdb called clonotypes with MiXCR, one entry per CDR3 protein. Among around 600,000 distinct CDR3 sequences listed, 10% to 15% were seen once. The sequencing here drew on PBMCs, taken on the day of the yellow fever booster vaccination. These TCRs come from a man aged 25 to 40 who received the YFV17D yellow fever vaccine.

This clonotype was counted only a few times. CDR3 in amino acids: CSALGVGPGETQYF. CDR3 DNA sequence: TGCAGTGCTCTCGGTGTGGGGCCAGGGGAGACCCAGTACTTC. V is TRBV20-1 and J is TRBJ2-5, with D maybe TRBD1 (5 bases). Trimming took 5 bases from V and 5 from J, leaving 18 bases between them. Looked up from germline, CDR1 is DFQATT and CDR2 is SNEGSKA (reference sequence). The CDR3 loop spans 14 amino acids.

The V gene is TRBV11-2, the J gene TRBJ2-2; 11 nucleotides line up with TRBD2. V was clipped by 5 bases and J by 0 bases; unmatched bases: 11. Per the germline V gene, CDR1 is SGHAT and CDR2 is FQNNGV. This CDR3 spans 19 amino acids. In DNA form, the CDR3 reads TGTGCCAGCAGCCCCGTTTTTCTTAGCGGGAGGGCGAACACCGGGGAGCTGTTTTTT. It encodes CASSPVFLSGRANTGELFF.

This clonotype has a handful of counts. The V gene is TRBV7-6, the J gene TRBJ1-1, with a possible D match to TRBD1 (5 bases). This CDR3 is 13 amino acids long. Germline V gene sequence: CDR1 SGHVS, CDR2 FNYEAQ. The germline V and J ends were trimmed by 4 bases and 6 bases, with 12 bases remaining between them. The CDR3 spells CASSSTTEAEAFF. The CDR3 DNA follows: TGTGCCAGCAGCTCTACGACAGAGGCTGAAGCTTTCTTT.

Only a few counts were recorded for this clonotype. The chain is built from TRBV20-1 and TRBJ1-1; no clear D gene. The CDR3 consists of 12 residues. Germline-derived CDR1 and CDR2 are DFQATT and SNEGSKA (reference sequence). The V end lost 5 bases, the J end lost 3 bases, and 10 bases lay between the germline ends. The CDR3 DNA reads TGCAGTGCTCGGGAAATAGACACTGAAGCTTTCTTT. Translated: CSAREIDTEAFF.

V is TRBV6-5 and J is TRBJ2-4, with no clear D. The CDR3 loop spans 16 amino acids. The ends were cut back, 0 bases at V and 1 base at J, with 10 bases in the middle. Per germline, CDR1 MNHEY and CDR2 SVGAGI. The DNA of the CDR3 is TGTGCCAGCAGTTACTCCCTACCTTTGGCCAAAAACATTCAGTACTTC. It specifies CASSYSLPLAKNIQYF.

This chain uses TRBV28 with TRBJ2-1, with D tentatively TRBD2 (5 bases). The length of the CDR3 is 16 residues. V was trimmed by 4 bases and J by 0 bases, leaving 13 bases between them. Germline V gene lookup returns CDR1 MDHEN and CDR2 SYDVKM. The CDR3 loop reads CASSSWTGSSYNEQFF. The CDR3 DNA reads TGTGCCAGCAGTTCATGGACGGGGAGCTCCTACAATGAGCAGTTCTTC.

This clonotype was counted a few times. The chain links TRBV11-2 to TRBJ2-7; possible D gene TRBD2, 6 bases. Trimming removed 1 base at V and 5 bases at J, with 12 bases between. This CDR3 has 14 residues. Germline CDR1 reads SGHAT; CDR2 reads FQNNGV. The CDR3 is CASSLVGLLNEQYF. CDR3 in DNA: TGTGCCAGCAGCTTAGTGGGACTTCTCAACGAGCAGTACTTC.

V gene TRBV7-9 combines with J gene TRBJ1-2, with no clear D. V was clipped by 0 bases and J by 3 bases, with 8 bases between them. CDR1 is SEHNR and CDR2 is FQNEAQ in the germline V gene (reference sequence). This CDR3 is 14 amino acids long. DNA of the CDR3: TGTGCCAGCAGCTTAGCGGGCCAATACTATGGCTACACCTTC. It is translated as CASSLAGQYYGYTF. The whole variable domain, filled in from reference TRBV7-9 and TRBJ1-2, reads DTGVSQNPRHKITKRGQNVTFRCDPISEHNRLYWYRQTLGQGPEFLTYFQNEAQLEKSRLLSDRFSAERPKGSFSTLEIQRTEQGDSAMYLCASSLAGQYYGYTFGSGTRLTVV.

In nucleotides, the CDR3 is TGCAGTGCTAGAGAGAGGGACACTATTCTGTATTTT. Protein sequence: CSARERDTILYF. The V call is TRBV20-1, the J call TRBJ2-3; D may be TRBD1 (6 bases). Germline loops: CDR1 DFQATT, CDR2 SNEGSKA (reference sequence). There are 12 residues in the CDR3. Trimming took 0 bases from V and 14 from J, leaving 15 bases between them.

The rearrangement links TRBV20-1 to TRBJ2-1, with 7 bases aligning to TRBD2. The CDR3 totals 15 residues. Losses at the gene ends were 4 bases for V and 4 bases for J; bases not matched to a gene: 10. Germline V lookup: CDR1 DFQATT, CDR2 SNEGSKA (reference sequence). The CDR3 nucleotides are TGCAGTGCTACGACGGGGGGAGCGGGATACAATGAGCAGTTCTTC. As protein: CSATTGGAGYNEQFF.

This chain uses TRBV27 with TRBJ2-7; D is possibly TRBD1 (6 bases). This CDR3 region has 16 residues. The germline V gene has CDR1 MNHEY and CDR2 SMNVEV (reference sequence). V lost 5 bases, J lost 5 bases, and 22 bases lay in between. The CDR3, as DNA: TGTGCCAGCAGTCCCCTCGTGCCCGACAGGTTCCACGAGCAGTACTTC. It is translated as CASSPLVPDRFHEQYF.

This clonotype turned up a few times. The chain is built from TRBV7-8 and TRBJ1-3; D remains ambiguous. V lost 4 bases and J lost 11, with 15 bases in between. The CDR3 length is 13 residues. CDR1 and CDR2 from the germline V gene are SGHVS and FQNEAQ. As DNA, the CDR3 is TGTGCCAGCAGCTCCACAGTGGGCGGCGCCATATATTTT. It codes for CASSSTVGGAIYF.

This rearrangement joins TRBV10-3 to TRBJ2-5; D gene ambiguous. Germline assignment: CDR1 ENHRY and CDR2 SYGVKD. The CDR3 is 11 residues long. V lost 7 bases and J lost 5, with 8 bases in between. As DNA, the CDR3 is TGTGCCATCATGGGGTCGGAGACCCAGTACTTC. Translation gives CAIMGSETQYF.

The table lists this clonotype with a few counts. V usage is TRBV7-2 and J usage is TRBJ1-2; TRBD1 matches 11 bases. This CDR3 comprises 15 residues. The germline V gene encodes CDR1 SGHTA and CDR2 FQGNSA. The V and J ends lost 6 bases and 5 bases, in that order; junction bases with no gene match: 8. The CDR3 loop reads CASRPAGTGGYGYTF. The CDR3 nucleotides read TGTGCCAGCAGACCGGCCGGGACAGGGGGTTATGGCTACACCTTC.

V is TRBV6-5 and J is TRBJ2-6, with 7 bases identical to TRBD2. Germline CDR1 reads MNHEY; CDR2 reads SVGAGI. The V gene end was trimmed by 2 bases and the J gene end by 1 base; junction bases not matched to a gene: 5. This CDR3 contains 17 residues. Here the CDR3 DNA reads TGTGCCAGCAGTTACCTAGCGGTCGGGTCTGGGGCCAACGTCCTGACTTTC. Amino acid sequence: CASSYLAVGSGANVLTF.

The genes are TRBV6-2 or TRBV6-3 and TRBJ1-5; possible D gene TRBD1, 6 bases. The CDR3 is 19 residues long. Germline CDR1 MNHEY, CDR2 SVGEGT. Trimming pared 11 bases from V and 3 bases from J, leaving 32 bases between. DNA for the CDR3: TGTGCCGCACCTTCACAGGGATGCTTTTCCCCTGGGGTCAATCAGCCCCAGCATTTT. Its protein product is CAAPSQGCFSPGVNQPQHF.

V and J are TRBV12-3 or TRBV12-4 and TRBJ2-7, with D maybe TRBD2 (5 bases). This CDR3 has 14 residues. V lost 0 bases to trimming and J lost 5 bases, with 11 bases between them. This CDR3 is CASSLATGSNEQYF. Here the CDR3 DNA reads TGTGCCAGCAGTTTAGCGACGGGAAGCAACGAGCAGTACTTC.

This clonotype came up a few times. The chain uses TRBV24-1 and TRBJ1-1; 9 bases fit TRBD1. From germline, CDR1 is KGHDR and CDR2 SFDVKD. V was clipped by 4 bases and J by 6 bases; unmatched bases: 8. CDR3 length: 15 residues. CDR3 in amino acids: CATSDTGGARAEAFF. For the CDR3, the DNA is TGTGCCACCAGTGACACAGGGGGCGCGAGGGCTGAAGCTTTCTTT.

This chain connects TRBV7-9 to TRBJ2-1; the D is unclear. There are 12 residues in the CDR3. Between the trimmed V and J ends, which lost 4 bases and 5 bases, there was a span of 6 bases. Germline values: CDR1 SEHNR, CDR2 FQNEAQ (reference sequence). The CDR3 DNA reads TGTGCCAGCAGCTCTGACGACAATGAGCAGTTCTTC. Residues: CASSSDDNEQFF.

This clonotype was seen only a few times. This chain uses TRBV5-1 with TRBJ2-7, with 8 bases lining up with TRBD1. CDR1 and CDR2 (germline): SGHRS, YFSETQ. The CDR3 loop spans 14 amino acids. Germline trimming cut 4 bases from V and 7 bases from J; bases unmatched to any gene: 10. Written as DNA, the CDR3 is TGCGCCAGCAGCCCAGGACAGGGCAATAGGGAGCAGTACTTC. It codes for CASSPGQGNREQYF.

There are a few counts of this clonotype. The J gene is TRBJ2-1, the V gene TRBV9; 10 positions match TRBD2. The CDR3 is made up of 16 amino acids. From germline, CDR1 is SGDLS and CDR2 YYNGEE. V shed 3 bases and J 9 bases; nucleotides not matched to a gene: 12. The CDR3 loop reads CASSGPQAGGSPEQFF. Written as DNA, the CDR3 is TGTGCCAGCAGCGGCCCTCAAGCGGGAGGGTCCCCTGAGCAGTTCTTC.

The chain couples TRBV7-9 to TRBJ2-2; TRBD1 aligns across 8 bases. CDR1 and CDR2 from the germline V gene are SEHNR and FQNEAQ (reference sequence). Trimming took 5 bases from V and 3 from J; bases not matched to a gene: 2. The CDR3 consists of 14 residues. As DNA, the CDR3 is TGTGCCAGCAGCGACAGGGGCGACACCGGGGAGCTGTTTTTT. This gives the protein CASSDRGDTGELFF.

In its sample, this clonotype was seen a few times. The chain employs TRBV7-2 and TRBJ2-7; D gene uncertain. The CDR3 loop spans 13 amino acids. V lost 2 bases, J lost 5 bases, and 10 bases lay in between. Germline lookup yields CDR1 SGHTA and CDR2 FQGNSA. The CDR3 loop is CASSLRSVDEQYF. The CDR3, as DNA: TGTGCCAGCAGCTTAAGGAGCGTCGACGAGCAGTACTTC.